This is a list of T cell receptor beta chains from one sample in a study of blood T cell repertoires in COVID-19. Profiled with immunoSEQ multiplex PCR; TCRdb holds only in-frame clones, not every one. In the table there are 110,000 to 150,000 clones, almost 85% of which are singletons. Material for sequencing was peripheral blood. All receptors derive from a man aged 50 to 59 with acute or convalescent COVID-19. Each CDR3 is given with its conserved first and last residue. Each record gives: clone size, V gene, CDR3 length, D gene, J gene, CDR3 DNA, CDR3 protein. The D gene is left open where the match is weak. Clone size is not always given. Where it is, it says once, few, many or a class for expanded clones.

-	TRBV6-5	13	TRBD1	TRBJ1-2	TGTGCCAGCAGCCCGGGACAGAGACCTCCTGTCACCTTC	CASSPGQRPPVTF
-	TRBV9	14	-	TRBJ1-2	TGTGCCAGCGGGCTTTCAGGGACTAACTATGGCTACACCTTC	CASGLSGTNYGYTF
-	TRBV27	15	-	TRBJ2-7	TGTGCCAGCACCACCGGTGTATTAGCGCCCTACGAGCAGTACTTC	CASTTGVLAPYEQYF
-	TRBV5-1	17	TRBD2	TRBJ2-4	TGCGCCAGCAGCTCGCTAAGTAGCGGGGGGGGAAAAAACATTCAGTACTTC	CASSSLSSGGGKNIQYF
-	TRBV7-9	16	-	TRBJ1-2	TGTGCCAGCAGAATAGAGCAGGGGCCTACTAACTATGGCTTCACCTTC	CASRIEQGPTNYGFTF
-	TRBV5-8	17	-	TRBJ2-2	TGTGCCAGCAACCCCGGGTCGGTCGCGGCGAACACCGGGGAGCTGTTTTTT	CASNPGSVAANTGELFF
-	TRBV18	14	-	TRBJ1-1	TGTGCCAGCTCACCACAGGCAGGGGACACTGAAGCTTTCTTT	CASSPQAGDTEAFF
-	TRBV28	13	TRBD1	TRBJ2-5	TGTGCCAGCAGTTTAGACAGGGAAGAGACCCAGTACTTC	CASSLDREETQYF
-	TRBV24-1	15	-	TRBJ2-3	TGTGCCACCAGTGATGTAGGGGTAAGGACAGATACGCAGTATTTT	CATSDVGVRTDTQYF
-	TRBV5-1	14	-	TRBJ1-6	TGCGCCAGCGGTCGTACGGGAGGTGATTCACCCCTCCACTTT	CASGRTGGDSPLHF
-	TRBV10-3	14	-	TRBJ1-3	TGTGCCATCAACGGTGGACAGTCAGGAAACACCATATATTTT	CAINGGQSGNTIYF
-	TRBV9	15	TRBD1	TRBJ1-5	TGTGCCAGCAGCGTTGGACAGGGGATTGATCAGCCCCAGCATTTT	CASSVGQGIDQPQHF
-	TRBV18	15	-	TRBJ2-7	TGTGCCAGCTCACCACCTCAGACTAGAAAAGACGAGCAGTACTTC	CASSPPQTRKDEQYF
-	TRBV4-2	16	TRBD2	TRBJ2-2	TGTGCCAGCAGCCAAGATGACAGCGGGGGGGCCGGGGAGCTGTTTTTT	CASSQDDSGGAGELFF
-	TRBV7-9	14	-	TRBJ1-6	TGTGCCAGCAGCCGGGAGTCAGGGTTTTCACCCCTCCACTTT	CASSRESGFSPLHF
-	TRBV9	14	-	TRBJ2-5	TGTGCCAGCAGCCCTAGGAGCCTCCAAGAGACCCAGTACTTC	CASSPRSLQETQYF
-	TRBV27	16	TRBD1	TRBJ2-7	TGTGCCAGCAGTTTGCCGCCGGGACAGGGCTCCTACGAGCAGTACTTC	CASSLPPGQGSYEQYF
few	TRBV27	14	-	TRBJ2-1	TGTGCCAGCAGTTTTAACCCCGCCGGAGAGGATCAGTTCTTC	CASSFNPAGEDQFF
-	TRBV27	14	-	TRBJ1-4	TGTGCCAGCAGGCGCTCTGCGGAGAATGAAAAACTGTTTTTT	CASRRSAENEKLFF
-	TRBV27	15	-	TRBJ2-2	TGTGCCAGCAGTAACGGGAACAGGAACACCGGGGAGCTGTTTTTT	CASSNGNRNTGELFF
-	TRBV29-1	16	TRBD1	TRBJ2-7	TGCAGCGTTGAAGATGGGTGGACAGGGGGTGTCCACGAGCAGTACTTC	CSVEDGWTGGVHEQYF
-	TRBV7-2	12	-	TRBJ1-5	TGTGCCAGCAGCCCTATAGCTCAGCCCCAGCATTTT	CASSPIAQPQHF
few	TRBV6-2/TRBV6-3	16	TRBD1	TRBJ1-4	TGTGCCAGCAGCCATGCCCCGCCGGGACAGGGGTATTTGGTGTTTTTT	CASSHAPPGQGYLVFF
once	TRBV30	13	-	TRBJ1-3	TGTGCCTGGATGTTGAGGTCTGGAAACACCATATATTTT	CAWMLRSGNTIYF
-	TRBV11-2	14	-	TRBJ1-2	TGTGCCAGCAGCTTAGGCGGGAACTACTATGGCTACACCTTC	CASSLGGNYYGYTF
-	TRBV6-1	13	TRBD1	TRBJ1-2	TGTGCCAGCAGGGAAGGGACAGCCTATGGCTACACCTTC	CASREGTAYGYTF
-	TRBV28	16	-	TRBJ2-3	TGTGCCAGCAGTTTTCAGGGGGGACGAAACACAGATACGCAGTATTTT	CASSFQGGRNTDTQYF
-	TRBV7-9	12	-	TRBJ1-2	TGTGCCAGCAGCTTAGACGAGGGTGGCTACACCTTC	CASSLDEGGYTF
-	TRBV28	12	-	TRBJ1-2	TGTGCCAGCAACCACAACCCCTATGGCTACACCTTC	CASNHNPYGYTF
-	TRBV9	14	TRBD2	TRBJ2-3	TGTGCCAGCAGCGTAGGGACTAGCCAAGATACGCAGTATTTT	CASSVGTSQDTQYF
once	TRBV6-5	13	-	TRBJ1-5	TGTGCCAGCAGTCCCGGGTTCTATCAGCCCCAGCATTTT	CASSPGFYQPQHF
-	TRBV5-1	14	TRBD2	TRBJ2-7	TGCGCCAGCAGCAGGGCCGGGACTAGCGCGCAGCAGTACTTC	CASSRAGTSAQQYF
-	TRBV11-3	19	-	TRBJ1-1	TGTGCCAGCAGCTTAATCCGCCCGGGGGGTATACGGGTGAACACTGAAGCTTTCTTT	CASSLIRPGGIRVNTEAFF
-	TRBV6-1	15	-	TRBJ2-7	TGTGCCAGCAGTGAAGATGGGGGGGCCTCCTACGAGCAGTACTTC	CASSEDGGASYEQYF
-	TRBV9	15	TRBD1	TRBJ1-4	TGTGCCAGCAGCTCTTCCGGGACAGGGTATGAAAAACTGTTTTTT	CASSSSGTGYEKLFF
-	TRBV7-9	15	-	TRBJ1-4	TGTGCCAGCAGCTTGCAGGGGATGGAAGGTGAAAAACTGTTTTTT	CASSLQGMEGEKLFF
-	TRBV7-9	16	-	TRBJ2-1	TGTGCCAGCAGCTTAGCTCCGGGAGTGTCGGGCAATGAGCAGTTCTTC	CASSLAPGVSGNEQFF
-	TRBV6-2/TRBV6-3	17	-	TRBJ1-6	TGTGCCAGCAGTTATCCCGTCAGCGGCAGAGAGAATTCACCCCTCCACTTT	CASSYPVSGRENSPLHF
-	TRBV6-1	11	-	TRBJ1-1	TGTGCCAGCAGTGAAAGCCTGAAGCTCGGCTTT	CASSESLKLGF
-	TRBV18	13	-	TRBJ2-1	TGTGCCAGCTCACCATTTCCCCGCAATGAGCAGTTCTTC	CASSPFPRNEQFF
few	TRBV7-9	15	-	TRBJ2-1	TGTGCCAGCAGCTTGGGGGGGACACTCTACAATGAGCAGTTCTTC	CASSLGGTLYNEQFF
-	TRBV15	15	-	TRBJ1-1	TGTGCCACCAGCAGAGGTGAGACTTTTAGCGCTGAAGCTTTCTTT	CATSRGETFSAEAFF
-	TRBV19	14	TRBD2	TRBJ2-3	TGTGCCAGTAGTATTGCGGGGGGGGCAGATACGCAGTATTTT	CASSIAGGADTQYF
-	TRBV11-2	15	TRBD2	TRBJ2-3	TGTGCCAGCAGCTCCTTCGGGGGGGTCACAGATACGCAGTATTTT	CASSSFGGVTDTQYF
once	TRBV5-5	14	-	TRBJ2-7	TGTGCCAGCAGCTTGGGACTGGCGACCTACGAGCAGTACTTC	CASSLGLATYEQYF
-	TRBV6-2/TRBV6-3	14	-	TRBJ1-5	TGTGCCAGCAGTTACATAGGGGCCAATCAGCCCCAGCATTTT	CASSYIGANQPQHF
-	TRBV3-1/TRBV3-2	14	-	TRBJ2-7	TGTGCCAGCAGCCAAGCCCGGAGCTCCTACGAGCAGTACTTC	CASSQARSSYEQYF
few	TRBV19	15	TRBD1	TRBJ2-3	TGTGCCAGTCAACACGACAGGGATGGGACAGATACGCAGTATTTT	CASQHDRDGTDTQYF
-	TRBV27	13	-	TRBJ1-2	TGTGCCAGCAGTTTTGGGCAGTCATATGGCTACACCTTC	CASSFGQSYGYTF
-	TRBV6-5	14	-	TRBJ2-7	TGTGCCAGCAGTTACTCCGACAGTTCCTACGAGCAGTACTTC	CASSYSDSSYEQYF
-	TRBV18	16	TRBD2	TRBJ2-7	TGTGCCAGCTCACCGGTAGGACTAGCGGGAACCTACGAGCAGTACTTC	CASSPVGLAGTYEQYF
once	TRBV7-2	13	-	TRBJ1-2	TGTGCCAGCAGCTTAGGGGGCCGCTCCCGCTACACCTTC	CASSLGGRSRYTF
-	TRBV30	15	TRBD1	TRBJ1-5	TGTGCCTGGAGTGCCCCCGGGACAGGCGGTCAGCCCCAGCATTTT	CAWSAPGTGGQPQHF
-	TRBV24-1	17	TRBD2	TRBJ2-1	TGTGCCACCAGTGATACGGCTGGACTAGGGTCCTACAATGAGCAGTTCTTC	CATSDTAGLGSYNEQFF